The source of this TCR beta chain is a study of PD-1 blockade in classical Hodgkin lymphoma. General study points: Newly diagnosed patients and complete responders had comparable diversity at baseline. With CD4+ cells, TCR diversity rose significantly by C4D1, but not with CD8+ cells.

Here immunoSEQ multiplex PCR was the method, and the copy in TCRdb shows in-frame clones only, minus some. The profile shows under 50,000 clones, just over 65% of them singletons. Specified time point: cycle 4 day 1 (C4D1), after less than 7 weeks of nivolumab. Each patient's relapse followed autologous stem cell transplantation, and brentuximab vedotin exposure varied. Best responses included complete response and partial response; otherwise, the best response was progressive disease. Sample share makes this clone medium-sized. What it binds is not known. The ends were cut back, 1 base at V and 4 bases at J, with 14 bases in the middle. The CDR3 is made up of 16 amino acids. Germline CDR1 reads MGHRA; CDR2 reads YSYEKL.

The specimen was peripheral blood mononuclear cells (PBMCs), collected before the fourth cycle of nivolumab. This sequence was found in a human donor with classical Hodgkin lymphoma. The chain uses TRBV4-1 and TRBJ2-1, with D perhaps TRBD2 (6 bases). The CDR3: CASSQAGTGLYNEQFF. DNA for the CDR3: TGCGCCAGCAGCCAAGCCGGGACTGGACTATACAATGAGCAGTTCTTC.